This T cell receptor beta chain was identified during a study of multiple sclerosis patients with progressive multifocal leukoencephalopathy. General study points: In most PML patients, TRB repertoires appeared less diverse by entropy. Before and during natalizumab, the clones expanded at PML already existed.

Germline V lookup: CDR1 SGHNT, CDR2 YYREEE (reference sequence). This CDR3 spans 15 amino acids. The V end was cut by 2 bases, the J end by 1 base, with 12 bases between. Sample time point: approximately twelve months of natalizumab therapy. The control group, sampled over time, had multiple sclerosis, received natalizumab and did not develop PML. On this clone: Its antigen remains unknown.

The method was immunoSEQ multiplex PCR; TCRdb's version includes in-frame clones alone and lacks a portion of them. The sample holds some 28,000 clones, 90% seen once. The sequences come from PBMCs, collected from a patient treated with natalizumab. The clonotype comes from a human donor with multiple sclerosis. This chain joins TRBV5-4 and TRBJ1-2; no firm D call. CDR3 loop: CASSLKLDGNYGYTF. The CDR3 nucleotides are TGTGCCAGCAGCTTAAAACTCGACGGTAACTATGGCTACACCTTC. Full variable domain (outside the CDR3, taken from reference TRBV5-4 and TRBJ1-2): ETGVTQSPTHLIKTRGQQVTLRCSSQSGHNTVSWYQQALGQGPQFIFQYYREEENGRGNFPPRFSGLQFPNYSSELNVNALELDDSALYLCASSLKLDGNYGYTFGSGTRLTVV.